Described below is a single T cell receptor (beta chain) sequence and its context. The target antigen is unknown. The entry originates in a study of chemoradiotherapy in HPV16-positive cancers. Background on the study: Candidate HPV-specific T-cell clones and common TCR motifs came from functional assays in two HPV16-positive patients.

Study-level findings and limits: Candidate HPV-specific clones and E7-related TCR motifs grew in tumor during treatment. HPV-responsive T-cell expansion during chemoradiotherapy was linked to improved recurrence-free survival in HPV16-positive patients.

Libraries were prepared by immunoSEQ multiplex PCR; TCRdb keeps only in-frame clonotypes and omits some of them. Here the sample spans about 7,900 clones, approximately 88% being singletons. The CDR3 totals 13 residues. Germline V gene data show CDR1 as MGHDK and CDR2 as SYGVNS. Between the trimmed V and J ends, which lost 4 bases and 4 bases, there was a span of 8 bases. This TCR was sampled from a human donor with HPV-associated anogenital cancer. This specimen consisted of blood, obtained from a patient who underwent chemoradiotherapy. The rearrangement joins TRBV25-1 to TRBJ2-1, with D hard to call. CDR3: CASSGAGYNEQFF. The CDR3, as DNA: TGTGCCAGCAGTGGGGCCGGGTACAATGAGCAGTTCTTC. The complete variable domain, with remaining parts taken from reference TRBV25-1 and TRBJ2-1, reads EADIYQTPRYLVIGTGKKITLECSQTMGHDKMYWYQQDPGMELHLIHYSYGVNSTEKGDLSSESTVSRIRTEHFPLTLESARPSHTSQYLCASSGAGYNEQFFGPGTRLTVL.